This record looks at one T cell receptor (beta chain) sequence and its context. These data come from a study of T cells in tumors after PD-1 blockade. Study information: Treatment was either pembrolizumab 200 mg every 3 weeks or cemiplimab 350 mg every 2 weeks.

CDR3 size: 16 residues. Per germline, CDR1 SQVTM and CDR2 ANQGSEA. V was trimmed by 0 bases and J by 4 bases, leaving 18 bases between them. Produced via immunoSEQ multiplex PCR; TCRdb's table is partial and in-frame only. The sample includes about 16,000 clones, approximately 80% of them seen just once. This chain uses TRBV29-1 with TRBJ1-2, with TRBD1 as a possible D gene (5 bases). This clonotype was obtained from a human donor with basal cell carcinoma. The source material was PBMCs, sampled after anti-PD-1 treatment. CDR3 in amino acids: CSVEDQGGKGFYGYTF. In DNA form, the CDR3 reads TGCAGCGTTGAAGATCAGGGCGGTAAAGGGTTCTATGGCTACACCTTC. Based on the CDR3 plus reference TRBV29-1 and TRBJ1-2, the full variable domain is SAVISQKPSRDICQRGTSLTIQCQVDSQVTMMFWYRQQPGQSLTLIATANQGSEATYESGFVIDKFPISRPNLTFSTLTVSNMSPEDSSIYLCSVEDQGGKGFYGYTFGSGTRLTVV.